This T cell receptor beta chain was captured by sequencing in a study of T cell responses to AZD1222 COVID-19 vaccine. Across the whole study: Analyses pooled second doses at about 4 or about 12 weeks.

Here immunoSEQ multiplex PCR was the method, and the copy in TCRdb shows in-frame clones only, minus some. In the table there are under 170,000 clones, 90% to 95% of which are singletons. Overall study findings and caveats: Nearly half of spike-specific TCRs reportedly go after variant regions that carry no mutations. Without day 14 samples, only post-peak T cell repertoires were studied.

As regards this clone: Its antigen remains unknown.

Here the sequenced sample was peripheral blood, taken on day 0 of AZD1222 vaccination. This sequence was found in an adult in good health.

The DNA of the CDR3 is TGTGCCAGCAGCTTGGGACAGGGAGTCCCTTCTGGAAACACCATATATTTT. As protein: CASSLGQGVPSGNTIYF. The rearrangement uses TRBV7-8 and TRBJ1-3; 9 nucleotides align to TRBD1. J was trimmed by 1 base and V by 3 bases; bases with no gene match: 7. CDR3 length: 17 residues. Germline V gene lookup returns CDR1 SGHVS and CDR2 FQNEAQ.